This entry lists 17 T cell receptor beta chains sequenced from one sample in a study of blood T cells in healthy people across ages. It was with a sample-barcoded 5' primer and a J-beta primer mix that a second PCR of about 6 to 12 cycles was run. A single record per CDR3 protein comes from TCRdb applying MiXCR to the 5' RACE reads. The sample shows about 800,000 distinct CDR3 sequences, less than 60% of them seen only once. Sample: blood. The receptors shown here come from a man aged 80 or over in good health.

This clonotype was recorded a few times. The CDR3 spells CASSPFRDPNTGELFF. CDR3 in DNA: TGTGCCAGCAGCCCTTTCCGGGATCCGAACACCGGGGAGCTGTTTTTT. This chain connects TRBV7-9 to TRBJ2-2; weak D call: TRBD2 (5 bases). With 5 bases removed from V and 0 bases from J, the gap between germline ends came to 13 bases. The V gene's germline CDR1 is SEHNR and CDR2 FQNEAQ (reference sequence). There are 16 residues in the CDR3.

This clonotype appeared a few times. This rearrangement joins TRBV27 to TRBJ2-7; 8 nucleotides line up with TRBD1. Germline V lookup: CDR1 MNHEY, CDR2 SMNVEV (reference sequence). Losses at the gene ends were 2 bases for V and 8 bases for J; bases not matched to a gene: 5. The CDR3 runs to 13 residues. The CDR3 reads CASSLRTGFKQYF. Written as DNA, the CDR3 is TGTGCCAGCAGTTTAAGGACAGGGTTCAAGCAGTACTTC.

The rearrangement joins TRBV29-1 to TRBJ2-1, with 9 bases matching TRBD1. This CDR3 comprises 15 residues. Germline loops: CDR1 SQVTM, CDR2 ANQGSEA. J was trimmed by 2 bases and V by 4 bases; bases with no gene match: 6. DNA for the CDR3: TGCAGCGTTGGGTCAGGGACAGGGACCTACAATGAGCAGTTCTTC. Protein sequence: CSVGSGTGTYNEQFF.

The chain links TRBV7-9 to TRBJ1-2; D gene unclear. Germline-derived CDR1 and CDR2 are SEHNR and FQNEAQ (reference sequence). The CDR3 covers 14 residues. V lost 1 base, J lost 4 bases, and 10 bases lay in between. The CDR3 spells CASSLDPLAYGYTF. In DNA, the CDR3 is TGTGCCAGCAGCTTAGACCCCCTCGCCTATGGCTACACCTTC.

The CDR3 bases are TGTGCCACCAGTTCCGGCAATGAGCAGTTCTTC. Translated, it gives CATSSGNEQFF. This chain connects TRBV24-1 to TRBJ2-1; unclear D gene. V was shortened by 6 bases and J by 6 bases, with 5 bases between the two germline ends. Germline-derived CDR1 and CDR2 are KGHDR and SFDVKD. The CDR3 runs 11 residues.

The V gene is TRBV25-1, the J gene TRBJ2-1; TRBD2 matches 9 bases. The CDR3 has 15 amino acids. V was clipped by 6 bases and J by 4 bases; unmatched bases: 7. Germline CDR1 MGHDK, CDR2 SYGVNS. CDR3 coding DNA: TGTGCCAGCAGGGGTCTAGCGGGGCAATACAATGAGCAGTTCTTC. Translation: CASRGLAGQYNEQFF. The entire variable domain, with the rest obtained from reference TRBV25-1 and TRBJ2-1, is as follows: EADIYQTPRYLVIGTGKKITLECSQTMGHDKMYWYQQDPGMELHLIHYSYGVNSTEKGDLSSESTVSRIRTEHFPLTLESARPSHTSQYLCASRGLAGQYNEQFFGPGTRLTVL.

The CDR3 region has the DNA TGTGCCAGCAGTGCGGCGCTAGCGGGAGTAAGGCAGTACTTC. Protein product: CASSAALAGVRQYF. The V gene is TRBV28, the J gene TRBJ2-7; 10 positions match TRBD2. V lost 5 bases, J lost 9 bases, and 10 bases stayed unmatched. CDR1 and CDR2 from the germline V gene are MDHEN and SYDVKM. CDR3 length: 14 amino acids.

The chain couples TRBV10-3 to TRBJ2-7, with D possibly TRBD1 on 5 matching bases. Trimming shortened V by 10 bases and J by 5 bases, and 15 bases separated the two germline ends. Germline loops: CDR1 ENHRY, CDR2 SYGVKD. The CDR3 totals 12 residues. CDR3 coding DNA: TGTGCCACACTTGCGCCCAGGGACGAGCAGTACTTC. Its translation: CATLAPRDEQYF.

The chain's CDR3 is CASSTGTSGSADTQYF. CDR3 DNA sequence: TGTGCCAGCAGCACTGGGACTAGCGGGAGTGCAGATACGCAGTATTTT. V and J are TRBV6-4 and TRBJ2-3; TRBD2 aligns across 14 bases. CDR1 is MRHNA, CDR2 SNTAGT, per germline. Trimming took 6 bases from V and 4 from J; bases not matched to a gene: 6. CDR3 length: 16 amino acids.

This rearrangement joins TRBV5-1 to TRBJ1-2, with a weak D call TRBD1 (5 bases). V gave up 0 bases and J gave up 10 bases, with 10 bases separating them. The CDR3 runs to 12 residues. Germline V gives CDR1 SGHRS, CDR2 YFSETQ. Here the CDR3 reads CASSLASGPYTF. The DNA for the CDR3 is TGCGCCAGCAGCTTGGCCTCAGGGCCCTACACCTTC.

This clonotype came up a few times. The chain links TRBV12-3 or TRBV12-4 to TRBJ2-5; possible D gene TRBD1, 6 bases. V lost 4 bases and J 2 bases, leaving 8 bases between the germline ends. The CDR3 length is 13 residues. The CDR3 DNA reads as TGTGCCAGCAGTTGGGGGCCACAAGAGACCCAGTACTTC. Translation gives CASSWGPQETQYF.

This clonotype was observed many times. The chain employs TRBV24-1 and TRBJ2-3; 7 bases line up with TRBD1. The junction had 5 bases not matched to a gene; V was cut back by 3 bases and J by 0 bases. CDR1 and CDR2 from the germline V gene are KGHDR and SFDVKD. CDR3 length: 16 amino acids. The CDR3 here is CATSDRQGDSTDTQYF. For the CDR3, the DNA is TGTGCCACCAGTGATCGGCAGGGGGACAGCACAGATACGCAGTATTTT.

The chain has TRBV20-1 and TRBJ2-4; D uncertain. The germline CDR1 and CDR2 sequences are DFQATT and SNEGSKA (reference sequence). Trimming cost V 3 bases and J 7 bases, with 10 bases left between them. The CDR3 extends over 12 amino acids. CDR3 nucleotide sequence: TGCAGTGCTAGGGGTGCGGTCAACATTCAGTACTTC. This codes for CSARGAVNIQYF.

The table lists this clonotype with a few counts. This chain connects TRBV7-3 to TRBJ2-1; no firm D call. Looked up from germline, CDR1 is SGHTA and CDR2 is FQGTGA. This CDR3 spans 16 amino acids. V was trimmed by 0 bases and J by 4 bases, leaving 13 bases between them. CDR3 amino acids: CASSLTALDGYNEQFF. The CDR3 coding sequence is TGTGCCAGCAGCTTAACTGCCCTTGACGGATACAATGAGCAGTTCTTC.

On this clonotype: The junction differs from germline at one of its ends, possibly a read error. The chain uses TRBV12-3 or TRBV12-4 and TRBJ2-7; 8 bases align to TRBD2. The DNA end is a closer match to TRBJ2-4, so the J assignment may be wrong. The CDR3 is 13 residues long. The CDR3 is CASSPSAGVIQYF. The CDR3, as DNA: TGCGCCAGCAGTCCGTCAGCGGGAGTCATTCAGTACTTC.

This clonotype has at least ten counts. This sequence joins TRBV12-3 or TRBV12-4 and TRBJ2-5, with a tentative D call TRBD2 (6 bases). The length of the CDR3 is 16 residues. The V end was cut by 2 bases, the J end by 5 bases, with 18 bases between. The CDR3 DNA sequence: TGTGCCAGCAGTTTAACTGGTCCGCGGGATGCGGAGACCCAGTACTTC. Its translation is CASSLTGPRDAETQYF.

This chain uses TRBV5-1 with TRBJ2-4; 11 positions agree with TRBD1. The J call may be faulty, since TRBJ2-7 better matches the DNA end. Germline values: CDR1 SGHRS, CDR2 YFSETQ. The length of the CDR3 is 14 residues. The CDR3 coding sequence is TGCGCCAGCAGCGGACAGGGGGCTAGGAACGAGCAGTACTTC. This gives the protein CASSGQGARNEQYF.